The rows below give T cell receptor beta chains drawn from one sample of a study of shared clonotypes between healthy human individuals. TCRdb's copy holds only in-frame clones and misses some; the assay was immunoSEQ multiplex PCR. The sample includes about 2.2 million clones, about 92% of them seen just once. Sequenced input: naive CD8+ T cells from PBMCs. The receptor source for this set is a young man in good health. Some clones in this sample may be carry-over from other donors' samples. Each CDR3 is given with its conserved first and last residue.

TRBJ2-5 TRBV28 CASSSLNINEGETQYF
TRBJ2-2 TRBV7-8 CASKSGRSTGELFF
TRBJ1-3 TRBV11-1 CASSTRGASGNTIYF
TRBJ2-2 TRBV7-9 CASSPKAVNTGELFF
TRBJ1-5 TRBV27 CASTGPGSNQPQHF
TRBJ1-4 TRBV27 CASSFLSNKGEKLFF
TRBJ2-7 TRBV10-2 CASTGTGGHYEQYF
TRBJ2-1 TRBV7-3 CASSQIFGLAGSSYNEQFF
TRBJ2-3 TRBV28 CASSLGAGVTDTQYF
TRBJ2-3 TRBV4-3 CASSQTWGRESTDTQYF
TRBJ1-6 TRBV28 CATLRTGESWSYNSPLHF
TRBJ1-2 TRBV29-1 CSAVPPGPSYGYTF
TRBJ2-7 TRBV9 CASSVAGQADEQYF
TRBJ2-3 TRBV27 CASSPLRGIDTQYF
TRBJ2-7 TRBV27 CASSFSGSFNEQYF
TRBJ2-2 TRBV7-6 CASSLMPSEGYTGELFF
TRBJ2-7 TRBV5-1 CASRRSVPGRRSSYEQYF
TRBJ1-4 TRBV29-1 CSVEVTSGAAEKLFF
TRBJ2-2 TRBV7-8 CASSLGRRGRGTGELFF
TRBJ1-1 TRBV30 CAWSVPLRASTLRTEAFF
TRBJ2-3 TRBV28 CASSLGIAGRSSTDTQYF
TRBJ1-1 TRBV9 CASSEGQGTEAFF
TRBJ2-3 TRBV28 CASGGGTSGSGVMQYF
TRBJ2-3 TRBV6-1 CASSEYRGRTDTQYF
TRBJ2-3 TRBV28 CASSLQGDTDTQYF
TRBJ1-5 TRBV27 CASSLSSGLYQPQHF
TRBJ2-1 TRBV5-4 CASSFLMGRSSYNEQFF
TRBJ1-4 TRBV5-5 CASGGEKLFF
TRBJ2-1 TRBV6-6 CASSYSGLPVPVF
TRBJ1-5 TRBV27 CASSPGRGPNQPQHF
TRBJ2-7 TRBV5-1 CASSFGVTYEQYF
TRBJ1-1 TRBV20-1 CSATEEKF
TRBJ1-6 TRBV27 CASSFTGQGGLNSPLHF
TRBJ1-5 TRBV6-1 CASSGPGVLMGNQPQHF
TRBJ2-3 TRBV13 CASSSRGFTDTQYF
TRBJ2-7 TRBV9 CASSVGGSYEQYF
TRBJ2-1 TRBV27 CASSLYHSDNEQFF
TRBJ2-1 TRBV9 CASSVDRADEQFF
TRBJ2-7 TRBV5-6 CASSLFAGGRYEQYF
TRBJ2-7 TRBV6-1 CASSEARWTYEQYF
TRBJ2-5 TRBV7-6 CASRSGSQETQYF
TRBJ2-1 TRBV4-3 CASSWDSSYNEQFF
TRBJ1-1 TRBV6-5 CASKPTPRSEAFF